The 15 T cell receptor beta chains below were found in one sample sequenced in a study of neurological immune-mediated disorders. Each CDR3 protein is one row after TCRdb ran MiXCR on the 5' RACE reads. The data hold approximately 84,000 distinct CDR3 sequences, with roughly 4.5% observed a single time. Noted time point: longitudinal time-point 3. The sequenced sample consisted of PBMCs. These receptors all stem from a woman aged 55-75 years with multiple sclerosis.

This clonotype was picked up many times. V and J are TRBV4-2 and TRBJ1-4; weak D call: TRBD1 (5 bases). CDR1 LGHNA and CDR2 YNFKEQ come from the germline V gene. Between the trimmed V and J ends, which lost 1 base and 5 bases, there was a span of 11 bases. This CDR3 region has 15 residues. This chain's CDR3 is CASSQADSKNEKLFF. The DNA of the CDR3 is TGTGCCAGCAGCCAAGCCGACAGTAAGAATGAAAAACTGTTTTTT.

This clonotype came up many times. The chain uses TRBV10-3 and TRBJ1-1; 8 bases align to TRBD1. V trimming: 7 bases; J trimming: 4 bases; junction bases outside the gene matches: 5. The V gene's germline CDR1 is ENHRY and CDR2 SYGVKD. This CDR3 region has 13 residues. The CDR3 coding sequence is TGTGCCATCAAGGGACAGGCCCGCACTGAAGCTTTCTTT. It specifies CAIKGQARTEAFF.

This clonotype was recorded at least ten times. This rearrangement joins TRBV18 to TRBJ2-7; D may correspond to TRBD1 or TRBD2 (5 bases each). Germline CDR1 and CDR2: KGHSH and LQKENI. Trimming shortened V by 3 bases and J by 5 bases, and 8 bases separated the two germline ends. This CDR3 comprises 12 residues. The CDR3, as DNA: TGTGCCAGCTCACCGGGGACCCACGAGCAGTACTTC. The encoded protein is CASSPGTHEQYF.

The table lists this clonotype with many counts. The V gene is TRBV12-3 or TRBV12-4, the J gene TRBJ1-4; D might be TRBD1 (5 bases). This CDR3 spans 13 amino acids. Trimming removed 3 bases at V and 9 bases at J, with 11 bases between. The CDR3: CASSFGTAQKLFF. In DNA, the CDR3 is TGTGCCAGCAGTTTCGGGACCGCGCAAAAACTGTTTTTT.

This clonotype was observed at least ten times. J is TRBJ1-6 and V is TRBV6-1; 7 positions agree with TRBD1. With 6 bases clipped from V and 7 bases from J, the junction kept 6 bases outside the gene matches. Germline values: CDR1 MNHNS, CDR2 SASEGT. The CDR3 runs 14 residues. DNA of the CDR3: TGTGCCAGCAGCTTCGGACAGGAGAATTCACCCCTCCACTTT. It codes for CASSFGQENSPLHF.

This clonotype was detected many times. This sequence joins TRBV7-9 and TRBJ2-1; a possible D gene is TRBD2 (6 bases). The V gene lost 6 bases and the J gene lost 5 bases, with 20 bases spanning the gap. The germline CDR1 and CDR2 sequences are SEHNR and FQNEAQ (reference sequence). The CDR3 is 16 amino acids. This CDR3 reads CASRVRLGLANNEQFF. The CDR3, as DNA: TGTGCCAGCAGGGTGCGATTAGGTCTAGCGAACAATGAGCAGTTCTTC.

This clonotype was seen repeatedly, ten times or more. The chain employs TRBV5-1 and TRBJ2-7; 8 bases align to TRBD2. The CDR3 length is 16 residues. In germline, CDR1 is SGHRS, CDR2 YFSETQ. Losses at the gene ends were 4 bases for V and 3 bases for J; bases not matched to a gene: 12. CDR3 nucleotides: TGCGCCAGCAGCCCCGGGTTTAGCGGGGAGATCTACGAGCAGTACTTC. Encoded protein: CASSPGFSGEIYEQYF.

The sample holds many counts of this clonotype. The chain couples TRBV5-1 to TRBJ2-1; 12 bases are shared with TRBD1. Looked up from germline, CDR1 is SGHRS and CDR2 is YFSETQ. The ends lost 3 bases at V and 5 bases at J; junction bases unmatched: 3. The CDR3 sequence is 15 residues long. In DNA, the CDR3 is TGCGCCAGCAGCTCGGGACAGGGGGCCAACAATGAGCAGTTCTTC. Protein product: CASSSGQGANNEQFF. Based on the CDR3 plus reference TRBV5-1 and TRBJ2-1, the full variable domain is KAGVTQTPRYLIKTRGQQVTLSCSPISGHRSVSWYQQTPGQGLQFLFEYFSETQRNKGNFPGRFSGRQFSNSRSEMNVSTLELGDSALYLCASSSGQGANNEQFFGPGTRLTVL.

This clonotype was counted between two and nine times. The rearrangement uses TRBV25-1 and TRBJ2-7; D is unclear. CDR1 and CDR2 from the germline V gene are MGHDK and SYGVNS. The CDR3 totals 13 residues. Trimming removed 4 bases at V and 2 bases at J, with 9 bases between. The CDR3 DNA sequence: TGTGCCAGCAGTGTTTCCAGTCCCTACGAGCAGTACTTC. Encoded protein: CASSVSSPYEQYF.

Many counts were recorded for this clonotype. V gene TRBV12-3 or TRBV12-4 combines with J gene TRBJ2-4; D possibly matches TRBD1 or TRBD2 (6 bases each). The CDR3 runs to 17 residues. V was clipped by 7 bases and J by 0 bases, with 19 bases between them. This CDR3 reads CASTLQVGGLAKNIQYF. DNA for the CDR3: TGTGCCAGCACCCTACAGGTGGGGGGCCTAGCCAAAAACATTCAGTACTTC.

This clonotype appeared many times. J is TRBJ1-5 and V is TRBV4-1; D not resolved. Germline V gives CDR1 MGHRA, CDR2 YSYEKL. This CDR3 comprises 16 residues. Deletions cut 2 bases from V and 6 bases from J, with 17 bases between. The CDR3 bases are TGCGCCAGCAGCCAAAGGGAGGGAACGTCGAGTCAGCCCCAGCATTTT. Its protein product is CASSQREGTSSQPQHF.

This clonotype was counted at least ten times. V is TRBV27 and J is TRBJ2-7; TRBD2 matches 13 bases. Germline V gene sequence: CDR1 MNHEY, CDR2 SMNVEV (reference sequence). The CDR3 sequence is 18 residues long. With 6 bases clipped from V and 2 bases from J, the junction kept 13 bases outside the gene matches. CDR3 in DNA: TGTGCCAGCAGCGGGACTAGCGGGGCCCTACGGACGACCTACGAGCAGTACTTC. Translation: CASSGTSGALRTTYEQYF.

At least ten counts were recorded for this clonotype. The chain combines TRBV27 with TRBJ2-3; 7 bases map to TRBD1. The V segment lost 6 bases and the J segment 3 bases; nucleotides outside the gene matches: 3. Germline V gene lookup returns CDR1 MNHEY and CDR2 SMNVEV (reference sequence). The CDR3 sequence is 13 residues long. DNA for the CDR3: TGTGCCAGCAGGACAGGGCGGACAGATACGCAGTATTTT. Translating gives CASRTGRTDTQYF.

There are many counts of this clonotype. This chain's CDR3 is CASSLHRDGSTDTQYF. The CDR3 DNA follows: TGTGCCAGCAGCTTACACCGGGACGGAAGCACAGATACGCAGTATTTT. The chain couples TRBV11-2 to TRBJ2-3; D possibly uses TRBD1 or TRBD2 (5 bases each). The CDR3 contains 16 residues. V lost 2 bases and J 0 bases, leaving 12 bases between the germline ends. CDR1 SGHAT and CDR2 FQNNGV come from the germline V gene.

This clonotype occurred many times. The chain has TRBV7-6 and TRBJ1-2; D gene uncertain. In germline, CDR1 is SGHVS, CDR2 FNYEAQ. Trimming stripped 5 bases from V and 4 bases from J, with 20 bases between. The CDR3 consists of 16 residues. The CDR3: CASSPIGSEVSYGYTF. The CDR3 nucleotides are TGTGCCAGCAGCCCCATCGGGTCTGAGGTTAGCTATGGCTACACCTTC.